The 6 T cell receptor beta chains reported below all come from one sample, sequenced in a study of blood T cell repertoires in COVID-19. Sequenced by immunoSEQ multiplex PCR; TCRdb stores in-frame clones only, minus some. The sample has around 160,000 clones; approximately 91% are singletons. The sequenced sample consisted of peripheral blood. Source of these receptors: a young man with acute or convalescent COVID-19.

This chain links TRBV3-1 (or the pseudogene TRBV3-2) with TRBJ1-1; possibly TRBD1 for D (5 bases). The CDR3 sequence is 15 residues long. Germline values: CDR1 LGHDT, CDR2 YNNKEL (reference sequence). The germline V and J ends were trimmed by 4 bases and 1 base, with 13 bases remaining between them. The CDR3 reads CASSRRAGGNTEAFF. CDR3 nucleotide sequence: TGTGCCAGCAGCCGTAGGGCGGGGGGGAACACTGAAGCTTTCTTT.

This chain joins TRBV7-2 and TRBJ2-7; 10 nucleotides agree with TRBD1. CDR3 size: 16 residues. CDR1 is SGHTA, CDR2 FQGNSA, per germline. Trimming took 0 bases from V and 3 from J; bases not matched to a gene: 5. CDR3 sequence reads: CASSLAPGQGYYEQYF. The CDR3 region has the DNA TGTGCCAGCAGCTTAGCCCCGGGACAGGGGTACTACGAGCAGTACTTC.

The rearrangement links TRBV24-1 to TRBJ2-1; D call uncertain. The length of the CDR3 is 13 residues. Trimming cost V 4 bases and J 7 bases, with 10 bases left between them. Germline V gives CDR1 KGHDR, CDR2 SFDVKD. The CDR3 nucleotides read TGTGCCACCAGTGACCCTTTTCGGAATGAGCAGTTCTTC. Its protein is CATSDPFRNEQFF.

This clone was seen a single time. CDR3 in amino acids: CASSARELTGELFF. The CDR3 DNA sequence: TGTGCCAGCAGCGCGAGGGAGTTGACCGGGGAGCTGTTTTTT. The rearrangement links TRBV9 to TRBJ2-2; a weak D match, TRBD2 (5 bases). Deletions cut 3 bases from V and 5 bases from J, with 11 bases between. This CDR3 contains 14 residues. CDR1 is SGDLS, CDR2 YYNGEE, per germline.

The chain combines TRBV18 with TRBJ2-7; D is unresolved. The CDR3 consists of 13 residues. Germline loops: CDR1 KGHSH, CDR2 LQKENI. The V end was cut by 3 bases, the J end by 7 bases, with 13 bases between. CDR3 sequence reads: CASSPGPDREQYF. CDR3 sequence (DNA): TGTGCCAGCTCACCGGGCCCAGATAGGGAGCAGTACTTC.

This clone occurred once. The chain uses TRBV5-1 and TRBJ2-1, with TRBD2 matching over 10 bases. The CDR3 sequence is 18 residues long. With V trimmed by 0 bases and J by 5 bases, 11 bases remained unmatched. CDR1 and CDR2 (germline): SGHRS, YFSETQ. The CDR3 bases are TGCGCCAGCAGCTTGGCCTGGTGGAGCGGGGGGGCCCACAATGAGCAGTTCTTC. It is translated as CASSLAWWSGGAHNEQFF.